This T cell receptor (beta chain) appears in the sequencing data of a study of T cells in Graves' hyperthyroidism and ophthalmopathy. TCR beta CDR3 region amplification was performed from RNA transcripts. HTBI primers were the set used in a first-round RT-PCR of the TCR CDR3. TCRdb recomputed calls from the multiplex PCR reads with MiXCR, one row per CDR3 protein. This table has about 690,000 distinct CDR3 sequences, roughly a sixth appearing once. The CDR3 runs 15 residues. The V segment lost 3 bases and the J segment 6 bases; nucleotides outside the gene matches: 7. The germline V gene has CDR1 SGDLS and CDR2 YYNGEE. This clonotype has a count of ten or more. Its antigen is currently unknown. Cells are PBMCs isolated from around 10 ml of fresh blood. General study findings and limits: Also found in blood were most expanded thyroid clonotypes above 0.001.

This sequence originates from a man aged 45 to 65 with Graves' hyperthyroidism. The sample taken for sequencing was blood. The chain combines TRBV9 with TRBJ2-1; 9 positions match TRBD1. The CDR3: CASSGTGTGSNEQFF. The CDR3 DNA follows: TGTGCCAGCAGCGGGACCGGGACAGGGAGCAATGAGCAGTTCTTC.